These 15 T cell receptor beta chains were all obtained from the same sample, sequenced in a study of human T cells and chemical hapten exposure. Using its own MiXCR run on the RACE reads, TCRdb lists one record per CDR3 protein. This table holds 70,000 to 95,000 distinct CDR3 sequences, 5% to 8.5% found once. Stated time point: patch test 2, 6 weeks after DPC sensitization. Treatment specified: therapeutic diphenylcyclopropenone sensitization with weekly scalp DPC. The sequencing here drew on whole blood, taken in connection with sensitization to the hapten diphenylcyclopropenone (DPC). The receptors stem from a woman under 40 with alopecia areata. Some clones in this sample may be carry-over from other donors' samples.

The chain joins TRBV11-1 to TRBJ1-2, with D tentatively TRBD1 (6 bases). The CDR3 runs 14 residues. Trimming removed 5 bases at V and 4 bases at J, with 14 bases between. Germline CDR1 is SGHAT and CDR2 is FQDESV (reference sequence). CDR3 sequence reads: CASSKAGTPYGYTF. In nucleotides, the CDR3 is TGTGCCAGCAGCAAAGCCGGGACACCCTATGGCTACACCTTC.

The table lists this clonotype with many counts. This chain links TRBV5-1 with TRBJ2-4, with 7 positions matching TRBD1. The CDR3 totals 14 residues. The V segment lost 4 bases and the J segment 7 bases; nucleotides outside the gene matches: 8. Germline V gene lookup returns CDR1 SGHRS and CDR2 YFSETQ. In DNA, the CDR3 is TGCGCCAGCAGCCCTGGGACAGTGGGGAACATTCAGTACTTC. It specifies CASSPGTVGNIQYF.

In this sample, this clonotype turned up many times. This chain connects TRBV29-1 to TRBJ2-1; D possibly uses TRBD1 or TRBD2 (5 bases each). The CDR3 consists of 15 residues. V was cut by 1 base and J by 0 bases, with 10 bases left in between. Germline V CDR1 and CDR2: SQVTM, ANQGSEA. The CDR3 here is CSVEGGASSYNEQFF. CDR3 sequence (DNA): TGCAGCGTTGAAGGAGGGGCTAGCTCCTACAATGAGCAGTTCTTC.

V is TRBV5-6 and J is TRBJ2-7; TRBD2 agrees at 11 bases. The trim removed 2 bases at V and 3 bases at J, leaving 4 bases unmatched. The CDR3 contains 15 residues. The germline V gene has CDR1 SGHDT and CDR2 YYEEEE. The CDR3 nucleotides read TGTGCCAGCAGCTTCTACGGGACTAGCGGCTACGAGCAGTACTTC. Translating gives CASSFYGTSGYEQYF.

This clonotype came up a few times. The V call is TRBV5-1, the J call TRBJ2-1, with a tentative D call TRBD1 (6 bases). In germline, CDR1 is SGHRS, CDR2 YFSETQ. V was cut by 0 bases and J by 4 bases, with 17 bases left in between. The CDR3 contains 17 residues. The CDR3 nucleotides read TGCGCCAGCAGCTTGGGGGGAGTAGGGACACAGTACAATGAGCAGTTCTTC. Its protein product is CASSLGGVGTQYNEQFF. Using reference TRBV5-1 and TRBJ2-1 for the parts outside the CDR3, the full variable domain is KAGVTQTPRYLIKTRGQQVTLSCSPISGHRSVSWYQQTPGQGLQFLFEYFSETQRNKGNFPGRFSGRQFSNSRSEMNVSTLELGDSALYLCASSLGGVGTQYNEQFFGPGTRLTVL.

This clonotype has more than one count but fewer than ten. V is TRBV6-1 and J is TRBJ1-1; D uncertain. V lost 4 bases and J 0 bases, leaving 9 bases between the germline ends. Per germline, CDR1 MNHNS and CDR2 SASEGT. The CDR3 runs 14 residues. CDR3 in amino acids: CASSGAMLNTEAFF. The CDR3 bases are TGTGCCAGCAGTGGGGCGATGTTGAACACTGAAGCTTTCTTT.

This clonotype was counted ten times or more. The chain carries TRBV7-6 and TRBJ1-1; D not resolved. The germline CDR1 and CDR2 sequences are SGHVS and FNYEAQ. Trimming cost V 5 bases and J 4 bases, with 11 bases left between them. This CDR3 spans 13 amino acids. CDR3 bases: TGTGCCAGCAGCCAAGGTTATTTCACTGAAGCTTTCTTT. This encodes CASSQGYFTEAFF.

This clonotype was observed many times. The chain has TRBV20-1 and TRBJ2-2, with 7 positions matching TRBD1. Germline loops: CDR1 DFQATT, CDR2 SNEGSKA (reference sequence). The V gene end was trimmed by 3 bases and the J gene end by 6 bases; junction bases not matched to a gene: 7. The CDR3 extends over 14 amino acids. The CDR3 spells CSASPRQGAGELFF. For the CDR3, the DNA is TGCAGTGCTAGCCCGAGACAGGGCGCCGGGGAGCTGTTTTTT.

The chain uses TRBV11-2 and TRBJ1-1, with TRBD1 matching 9 bases. The junction had 10 bases not matched to a gene; V was cut back by 2 bases and J by 3 bases. Germline V gene data show CDR1 as SGHAT and CDR2 as FQNNGV. This CDR3 is 17 amino acids long. CDR3 sequence (DNA): TGTGCCAGCAGCTTAAGGGTCACGGGACAGGGCCACACTGAAGCTTTCTTT. Its protein product is CASSLRVTGQGHTEAFF.

This clonotype was observed many times. The V and J genes are TRBV7-2 and TRBJ2-3, with D tentatively TRBD2 (5 bases). From germline, CDR1 is SGHTA and CDR2 FQGNSA. CDR3 length: 15 residues. Trimming cost V 1 base and J 2 bases, with 10 bases left between them. The CDR3 bases are TGTGCCAGCAGCTTAGGCCTAGCTTCCACAGATACGCAGTATTTT. This sequence encodes CASSLGLASTDTQYF. The full variable domain, with the rest looked up from reference TRBV7-2 and TRBJ2-3, is GAGVSQSPSNKVTEKGKDVELRCDPISGHTALYWYRQSLGQGLEFLIYFQGNSAPDKSGLPSDRFSAERTGGSVSTLTIQRTQQEDSAVYLCASSLGLASTDTQYFGPGTRLTVL.

A remark on this clonotype: The junction and the germline gene differ at one end; a read error may be behind it. Written as DNA, the CDR3 is TGTGTCAGCAGCCAAGTAGGAGGACAGGACCAAGAGACCCAGTACTTC. This gives the protein CVSSQVGGQDQETQYF. V gene TRBV4-2 combines with J gene TRBJ2-5, with TRBD1 identical over 7 bases. Germline V gene data show CDR1 as LGHNA and CDR2 as YNFKEQ. This CDR3 region has 16 residues.

This clonotype was seen a handful of times. This chain links TRBV7-3 with TRBJ1-2; D remains unclear. Germline V lookup: CDR1 SGHTA, CDR2 FQGTGA. There are 15 residues in the CDR3. V dropped 0 bases and J dropped 4 bases, with 12 bases sitting between them. DNA of the CDR3: TGTGCCAGCAGCTTAACGGGCCACGAAAGCTATGGCTACACCTTC. It codes for CASSLTGHESYGYTF.

This clonotype was seen just once. A much larger clone is a single base away; this may be a read error. The chain uses TRBV29-1 and TRBJ2-5; either TRBD1 or TRBD2 may supply D (5 bases each). Germline-derived CDR1 and CDR2 are SQVTM and ANQGSEA. Trimming took off 8 bases at V and 3 bases at J, with 13 bases between the two ends. This CDR3 contains 12 residues. CDR3 loop: CSTIGAEETQYF. Here the CDR3 DNA reads TGCAGCACCATCGGGGCAGAAGAGACCCAGTACTTC.

The CDR3 is CASSYSGADKEPQHF. DNA of the CDR3: TGTGCCAGCAGTTACTCAGGGGCGGACAAGGAGCCCCAGCATTTT. The chain couples TRBV6-6 to TRBJ1-5, with a weak D call TRBD1 (5 bases). There are 15 residues in the CDR3. Trimming stripped 0 bases from V and 8 bases from J, with 14 bases between. Per the germline V gene, CDR1 is MNHNY and CDR2 is SVGAGI (reference sequence).

The sample holds many counts of this clonotype. The chain carries TRBV6-5 and TRBJ2-6; D may be TRBD1 (6 bases). V was pared by 5 bases and J by 0 bases, with 14 bases between. The CDR3 is 17 amino acids. Germline CDR1 and CDR2: MNHEY and SVGAGI. CDR3 in amino acids: CASSRGQPSSGANVLTF. CDR3 bases: TGTGCCAGCAGTAGAGGACAGCCCAGCTCTGGGGCCAACGTCCTGACTTTC.